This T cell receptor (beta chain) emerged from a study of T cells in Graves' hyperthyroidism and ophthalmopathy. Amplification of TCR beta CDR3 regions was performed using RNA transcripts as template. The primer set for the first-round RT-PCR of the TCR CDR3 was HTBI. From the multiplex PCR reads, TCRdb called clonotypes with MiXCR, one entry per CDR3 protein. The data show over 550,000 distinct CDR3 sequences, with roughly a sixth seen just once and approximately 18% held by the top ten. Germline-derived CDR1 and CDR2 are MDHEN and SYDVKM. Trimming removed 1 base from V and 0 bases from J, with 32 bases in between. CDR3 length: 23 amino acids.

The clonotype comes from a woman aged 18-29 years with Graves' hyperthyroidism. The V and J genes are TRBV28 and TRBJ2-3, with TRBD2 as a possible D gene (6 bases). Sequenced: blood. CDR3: CASSLSPTRANLREWSSTDTQYF. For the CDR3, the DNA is TGTGCCAGCAGTTTATCACCGACTAGAGCCAACCTCCGGGAGTGGTCTAGCACAGATACGCAGTATTTT.